The 12 T cell receptor beta chains reported below all come from one sample, sequenced in a study of metastatic and nonmetastatic thyroid tumors. Thyroid surgery was performed in patients who had received no treatment beforehand. MiXCR was used by TCRdb to re-call the PCR reads. The sample lists tens of thousands of clones, 20% to 25% occurring once. The specimen sequenced was blood. The receptors were gathered from a male donor with papillary thyroid cancer or a benign thyroid nodule (not recorded which). Some clones in this sample may be carry-over from other donors' samples.

This clone was observed at least ten times. V gene TRBV12-3 or TRBV12-4 combines with J gene TRBJ2-2, with D uncertain. Trimming took 4 bases from V and 6 from J, leaving 9 bases between them. The CDR3 is 13 residues long. The CDR3 sequence is CASSSQVPGELFF. DNA of the CDR3: TGTGCCAGCAGTTCCCAGGTGCCCGGGGAGCTGTTTTTT.

The gene calls are TRBV11-1 and TRBJ2-5; perhaps TRBD1 as D (5 bases). CDR1 and CDR2 from the germline V gene are SGHAT and FQDESV (reference sequence). The CDR3 is made up of 18 amino acids. V lost 1 base and J lost 4, with 22 bases in between. The CDR3 DNA reads as TGTGCCAGCAGCTTAGGCAGGGCTGGTCCCGCGGTCATAGAGACCCAGTACTTC. Its translation is CASSLGRAGPAVIETQYF.

This chain links TRBV3-1 with TRBJ1-1, with D maybe TRBD1 (6 bases). Trimming pared 6 bases from V and 4 bases from J, leaving 15 bases between. The CDR3 length is 14 residues. CDR1 LGHDT and CDR2 YNNKEL come from the germline V gene (reference sequence). The CDR3 region is CASRNSKGGTEAFF. In DNA form, the CDR3 reads TGTGCCAGCAGAAACTCGAAAGGGGGCACTGAAGCTTTCTTT.

CDR3 coding DNA: TGCAGTGCTTCGTCCCATACAGGGTCGGGTTATAGTGAGCAGTACTTC. Its protein product is CSASSHTGSGYSEQYF. The chain has TRBV20-1 and TRBJ2-7; maybe TRBD1 (6 bases). Germline V gene data show CDR1 as DFQATT and CDR2 as SNEGSKA (reference sequence). The germline V and J ends were trimmed by 5 bases and 7 bases, with 27 bases remaining between them. The CDR3 spans 16 residues.

This clone was seen only a few times. The J gene is TRBJ1-6, the V gene TRBV6-1, with 9 bases fitting TRBD1. With 6 bases clipped from V and 0 bases from J, the junction kept 3 bases outside the gene matches. This CDR3 is 16 amino acids long. The V gene's germline CDR1 is MNHNS and CDR2 SASEGT. In DNA form, the CDR3 reads TGTGCCAGCAGGGGGACAGGGACCTCCTATAATTCACCCCTCCACTTT. Translated, it gives CASRGTGTSYNSPLHF.

This clone has only a few counts. The chain joins TRBV28 to TRBJ1-1; the D gene is possibly TRBD1 (6 bases). The V gene's germline CDR1 is MDHEN and CDR2 SYDVKM. The V end was cut by 1 base, the J end by 4 bases, with 13 bases between. This CDR3 region has 15 residues. The CDR3 spells CASSLFRGGSTEAFF. The CDR3 DNA sequence: TGTGCCAGCAGTTTATTCAGGGGCGGGAGCACTGAAGCTTTCTTT.

This clone appeared a few times. V usage is TRBV27 and J usage is TRBJ2-1; D is uncertain. CDR3 length: 18 residues. Deletions cut 4 bases from V and 2 bases from J, with 21 bases between. CDR1 MNHEY and CDR2 SMNVEV come from the germline V gene (reference sequence). The CDR3 spells CASSSPRRTDIPYNEQFF. As DNA, the CDR3 is TGTGCCAGCAGTTCCCCCAGGAGAACAGATATTCCCTACAATGAGCAGTTCTTC.

The rearrangement uses TRBV4-1 and TRBJ2-1; 7 bases are shared with TRBD2. This CDR3 has 14 amino acids. V was pared by 6 bases and J by 10 bases, with 12 bases of the junction left unmatched. Germline lookup yields CDR1 MGHRA and CDR2 YSYEKL. CDR3 nucleotides: TGCGCCAGCAGTCCTCTTGCGACTAGCATAGAGCAGTTCTTC. Protein product: CASSPLATSIEQFF.

A remark on this clone: Being one base from a much bigger clone, this may be a read error. The chain combines TRBV20-1 with TRBJ2-1, with TRBD2 matching over 7 bases. V trimming: 8 bases; J trimming: 4 bases; junction bases outside the gene matches: 8. This CDR3 spans 13 amino acids. Germline V gives CDR1 DFQATT, CDR2 SNEGSKA (reference sequence). CDR3 region: CSSTGRLYNEQFF. The CDR3 DNA reads as TGCAGTTCTACCGGGAGGCTTTACAATGAGCAGTTCTTC.

The CDR3 sequence is CASSTDGQETQYF. DNA of the CDR3: TGTGCCAGTAGTACCGACGGACAAGAGACCCAGTACTTC. The chain carries TRBV19 and TRBJ2-5, with D unclear. This CDR3 contains 13 residues. Looked up from germline, CDR1 is LNHDA and CDR2 is SQIVND (reference sequence). Trimming took 4 bases from V and 2 from J, leaving 8 bases between them.

The rearrangement links TRBV4-1 to TRBJ1-3, with D perhaps matching TRBD1 (5 bases). The CDR3 covers 18 residues. The germline V gene encodes CDR1 MGHRA and CDR2 YSYEKL. V dropped 1 base and J dropped 1 base, with 17 bases sitting between them. CDR3 sequence: CASSQVGWGVGSGNTIYF. The CDR3 coding sequence is TGCGCCAGCAGCCAAGTAGGGTGGGGGGTCGGATCTGGAAACACCATATATTTT.

This clone came up many times. The chain uses TRBV7-9 and TRBJ2-1, with D possibly being TRBD2 (6 bases). Germline-derived CDR1 and CDR2 are SEHNR and FQNEAQ (reference sequence). The CDR3 is 17 residues long. V lost 5 bases, J lost 7 bases, and 24 bases lay in between. CDR3 DNA: TGTGCCAGCAGCCCGCGAACCTATCTGGGACTCAGGAATGAGCAGTTCTTC. This gives the protein CASSPRTYLGLRNEQFF.